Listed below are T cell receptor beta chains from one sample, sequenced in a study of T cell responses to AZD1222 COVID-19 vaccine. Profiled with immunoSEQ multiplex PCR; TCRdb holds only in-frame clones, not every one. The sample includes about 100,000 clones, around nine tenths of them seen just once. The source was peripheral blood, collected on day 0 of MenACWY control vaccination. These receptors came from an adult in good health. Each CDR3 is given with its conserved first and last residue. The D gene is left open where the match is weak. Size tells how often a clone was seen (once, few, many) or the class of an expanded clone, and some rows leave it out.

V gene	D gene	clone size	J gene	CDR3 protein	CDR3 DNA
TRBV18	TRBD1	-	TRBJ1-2	CASSGTGQVLNYGYTF	TGTGCCAGCTCGGGTACCGGACAGGTACTGAACTATGGCTACACCTTC
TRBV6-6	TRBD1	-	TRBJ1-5	CASSQPGQGENSNQPQHF	TGTGCCAGCAGTCAACCGGGACAGGGGGAAAATAGCAATCAGCCCCAGCATTTT
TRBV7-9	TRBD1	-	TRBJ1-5	CASSRQGEGGNQPQHF	TGTGCCAGCAGCAGGCAGGGGGAGGGAGGCAATCAGCCCCAGCATTTT
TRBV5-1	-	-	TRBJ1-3	CASSAGPLHSGNTIYF	TGCGCCAGCAGCGCTGGACCGCTCCACTCTGGAAACACCATATATTTT
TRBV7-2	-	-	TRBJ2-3	CASSLRGPVGTYSTDTQYF	TGTGCCAGCAGCTTAAGGGGCCCAGTGGGGACCTACAGCACAGATACGCAGTATTTT
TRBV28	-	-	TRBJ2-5	CASRTTGRETQYF	TGTGCCAGCAGAACGACAGGAAGAGAGACCCAGTACTTC
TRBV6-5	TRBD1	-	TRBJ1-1	CASSPRDRYPEAFF	TGTGCCAGCAGTCCACGGGACAGGTATCCTGAAGCTTTCTTT
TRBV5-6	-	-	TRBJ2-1	CASSFVKGGENEQFF	TGTGCCAGCAGCTTCGTGAAGGGGGGTGAGAATGAGCAGTTCTTC
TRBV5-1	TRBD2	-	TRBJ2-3	CASRPSGGDTDTQYF	TGCGCCAGCAGGCCCAGCGGGGGTGACACAGATACGCAGTATTTT
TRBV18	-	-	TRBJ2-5	CASSPKYGGAAQETQYF	TGTGCCAGCTCACCAAAATATGGCGGGGCAGCACAAGAGACCCAGTACTTC
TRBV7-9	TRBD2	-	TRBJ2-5	CASSLALAGGPQETQYF	TGTGCCAGCAGCTTAGCTTTGGCGGGGGGGCCGCAAGAGACCCAGTACTTC
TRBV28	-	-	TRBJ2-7	CASSLPGIYEQYF	TGTGCCAGCAGTTTACCCGGAATTTACGAGCAGTACTTC
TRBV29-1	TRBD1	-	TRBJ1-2	CSVRDSYGYTF	TGCAGCGTCCGGGACAGCTATGGCTACACCTTC
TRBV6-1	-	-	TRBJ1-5	CASSEDRAQPQHF	TGTGCCAGCAGTGAAGACAGGGCTCAGCCCCAGCATTTT
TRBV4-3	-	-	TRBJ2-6	CASSQVSTYSGANVLTF	TGCGCCAGCAGCCAAGTGTCTACTTACTCTGGGGCCAACGTCCTGACTTTC
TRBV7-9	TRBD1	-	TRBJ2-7	CATDRGREQYF	TGTGCCACGGACAGGGGGCGGGAGCAGTACTTC
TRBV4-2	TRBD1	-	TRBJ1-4	CASSRGEGQRNEKLFF	TGTGCCAGCAGCCGGGGAGAGGGACAGAGGAATGAAAAACTGTTTTTT
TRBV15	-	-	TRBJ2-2	CATRDRNTGELFF	TGTGCCACTCGCGACAGAAACACCGGGGAGCTGTTTTTT
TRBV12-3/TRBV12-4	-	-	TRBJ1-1	CATVDSVNTEAFF	TGTGCCACCGTTGACAGTGTGAACACTGAAGCTTTCTTT
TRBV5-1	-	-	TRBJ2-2	CASSLVGPMAGELFF	TGCGCCAGCAGCTTGGTTGGCCCAATGGCCGGGGAGCTGTTTTTT
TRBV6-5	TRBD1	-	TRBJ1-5	CASSPQPGGGQPQHF	TGTGCCAGCAGCCCCCAACCAGGGGGAGGTCAGCCCCAGCATTTT
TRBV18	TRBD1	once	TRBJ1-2	CASSPPQGGANYGYTF	TGTGCCAGCTCACCACCTCAGGGGGGAGCTAACTATGGCTACACCTTC
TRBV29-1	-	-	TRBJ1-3	CSVLSSGNTIYF	TGCAGCGTGCTTAGCTCTGGAAACACCATATATTTT
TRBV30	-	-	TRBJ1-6	CAWSSQRFSHHF	TGTGCCTGGAGTTCCCAACGGTTCAGCCATCACTTT
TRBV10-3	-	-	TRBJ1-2	CAPPGKQGAFYGYTF	TGTGCCCCCCCAGGGAAACAGGGTGCTTTCTATGGCTACACCTTC
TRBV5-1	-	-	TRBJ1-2	CASSLTRYSGYTF	TGCGCCAGCAGCTTGACCCGATATTCGGGCTACACCTTC
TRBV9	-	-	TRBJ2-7	CASSPPGALPGYEQYF	TGTGCCAGCAGCCCACCGGGGGCCCTCCCAGGTTACGAGCAGTACTTC